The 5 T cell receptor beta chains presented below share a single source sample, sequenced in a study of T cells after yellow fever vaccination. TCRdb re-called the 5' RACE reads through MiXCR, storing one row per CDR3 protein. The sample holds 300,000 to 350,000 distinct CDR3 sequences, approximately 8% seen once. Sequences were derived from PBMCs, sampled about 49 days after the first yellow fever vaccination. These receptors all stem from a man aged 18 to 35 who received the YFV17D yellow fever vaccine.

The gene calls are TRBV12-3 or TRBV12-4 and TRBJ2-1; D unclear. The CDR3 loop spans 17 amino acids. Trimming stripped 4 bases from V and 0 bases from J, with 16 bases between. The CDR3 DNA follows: TGTGCCAGCAGTTCCCTCGGACGGAGCGACTCCTACAATGAGCAGTTCTTC. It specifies CASSSLGRSDSYNEQFF.

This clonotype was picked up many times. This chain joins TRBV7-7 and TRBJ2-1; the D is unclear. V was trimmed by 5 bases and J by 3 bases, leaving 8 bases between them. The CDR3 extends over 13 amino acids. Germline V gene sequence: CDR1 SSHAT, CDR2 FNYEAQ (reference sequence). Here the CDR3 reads CASSPDGYNEQFF. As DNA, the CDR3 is TGTGCCAGCAGCCCGGACGGCTACAATGAGCAGTTCTTC.

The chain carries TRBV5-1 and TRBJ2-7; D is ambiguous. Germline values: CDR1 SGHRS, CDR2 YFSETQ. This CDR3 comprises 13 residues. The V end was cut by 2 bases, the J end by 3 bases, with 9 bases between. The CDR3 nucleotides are TGCGCCAGCAGCTTCCAGGAGAACTACGAGCAGTACTTC. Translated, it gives CASSFQENYEQYF.

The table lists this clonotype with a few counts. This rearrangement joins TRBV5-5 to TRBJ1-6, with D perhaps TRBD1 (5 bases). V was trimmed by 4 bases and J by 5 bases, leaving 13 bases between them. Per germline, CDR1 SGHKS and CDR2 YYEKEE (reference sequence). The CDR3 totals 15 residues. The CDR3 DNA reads TGTGCCAGCAGCCCTCGGGACCGAGATAATTCACCCCTCCACTTT. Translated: CASSPRDRDNSPLHF.

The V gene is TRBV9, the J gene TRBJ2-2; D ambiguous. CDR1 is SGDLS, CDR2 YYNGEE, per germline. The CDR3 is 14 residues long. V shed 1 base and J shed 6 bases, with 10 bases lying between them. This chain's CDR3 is CASSVNLQAGELFF. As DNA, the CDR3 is TGTGCCAGCAGCGTAAATCTTCAGGCCGGGGAGCTGTTTTTT.